Each of the 2 T cell receptor beta chains below was sequenced from the same sample in a study of vaccination effects on CD4 cells after COVID-19. Sequencing used immunoSEQ multiplex PCR; TCRdb keeps in-frame clones, though not all of them. This table holds about 63,000 clones, 60% to 80% found once. Their recognized antigens are unknown. ViraFEST expansion of antigen-specific CD4+ T cells with viral peptide pools preceded sequencing. Isolating CD4+ T cells followed less than 11 days of culture. Vaccine recipients had no previous SARS-CoV-2 infection; their nucleocapsid antibodies were negative. The sample was CD4+ T cells from PBMCs cultured with HCoV-OC43 spike peptides, taken before COVID-19 vaccination. Documented subset: HCoV-OC43 spike overlapping peptide pool stimulation. Every receptor here comes from a human donor who received a COVID-19 vaccine.

The chain couples TRBV6-1 to TRBJ2-5; D uncertain. Per the germline V gene, CDR1 is MNHNS and CDR2 is SASEGT. This CDR3 is built from 14 residues. V gave up 1 base and J gave up 5 bases, with 11 bases separating them. This CDR3 reads CASSEDPGRETQYF. The CDR3 bases are TGTGCCAGCAGTGAAGATCCGGGTCGGGAGACCCAGTACTTC.

V gene TRBV5-1 combines with J gene TRBJ1-2; the D is unclear. The germline V and J ends were trimmed by 1 base and 0 bases, with 13 bases remaining between them. This CDR3 is built from 16 residues. Looked up from germline, CDR1 is SGHRS and CDR2 is YFSETQ. The CDR3 sequence is CASSLRSAASNYGYTF. The CDR3, as DNA: TGCGCCAGCAGCTTGAGGTCGGCAGCCTCTAACTATGGCTACACCTTC.